The source of this T cell receptor beta chain is a study of human T cells and chemical hapten exposure. Study-level findings and limits: The number of TCRs above 1 in 1000 frequency did not change after DPC sensitization. PT1 expanded TCR counts and patch test score correlated positively.

The V and J ends lost 2 bases and 3 bases, in that order; junction bases with no gene match: 4. The CDR3 runs to 15 residues. The V gene's germline CDR1 is MDHEN and CDR2 SYDVKM. Time point described: pre-sensitization, week 0. Indicated treatment: therapeutic diphenylcyclopropenone sensitization with weekly scalp DPC. Total RNA was isolated from whole blood that had not been fractionated. TCRdb analysed the RACE reads with MiXCR anew, one entry per CDR3 protein. The table shows some 49,000 distinct CDR3 sequences, with 9.6% occurring only once. Remarks on this clonotype: Its target is not known.

This chain links TRBV28 with TRBJ2-4; 7 positions agree with TRBD1. Sample: whole blood, taken in connection with sensitization to the hapten diphenylcyclopropenone (DPC). The clonotype comes from a woman younger than 45 with alopecia areata. Some clones in this sample may be carry-over from other donors' samples. The CDR3 loop is CASSLTGAGKNIQYF. The CDR3 DNA sequence: TGTGCCAGCAGTTTAACAGGGGCGGGCAAAAACATTCAGTACTTC. Combining the CDR3 with reference TRBV28 and TRBJ2-4 gives the whole variable domain DVKVTQSSRYLVKRTGEKVFLECVQDMDHENMFWYRQDPGLGLRLIYFSYDVKMKEKGDIPEGYSVSREKKERFSLILESASTNQTSMYLCASSLTGAGKNIQYFGAGTRLSVL.